Listed below are T cell receptor beta chains from one sample, sequenced in a study of PD-L1 blockade in urothelial cancer. The assay was immunoSEQ multiplex PCR, and TCRdb's table has in-frame clones only and misses some. The profile shows 45,000 to 50,000 clones, approximately 81% of them singletons. The sequenced sample was PBMCs, obtained around atezolizumab (anti-PD-L1) treatment. The source of these receptors is a man aged 65 to 79 with urothelial cancer. The CDR3 runs from the conserved cysteine through the conserved F or W. A D gene is named only where the DNA matches it firmly. Clone size appears in some rows only: once, few, many, or a class for an expanded clone.

once | TRBJ1-1 | TRBV30 | - | CAWMRVHTEAFF | TGTGCCTGGATGAGAGTCCACACTGAAGCTTTCTTT
- | TRBJ2-1 | TRBV7-9 | - | CASSRRLDPRFDNEQFF | TGTGCCAGCAGCCGAAGACTAGACCCCCGTTTCGACAATGAGCAGTTCTTC
few | TRBJ2-5 | TRBV19 | TRBD2 | CASSSSGGGGETQYF | TGTGCCAGTAGTTCATCGGGAGGTGGGGGTGAGACCCAGTACTTC
once | TRBJ1-1 | TRBV5-1 | - | CASSAASTTEAFF | TGCGCCAGCAGCGCGGCGTCAACCACTGAAGCTTTCTTT
- | TRBJ2-3 | TRBV28 | - | CASRLGSGLVLSTDTQYF | TGTGCCAGCAGGTTGGGTAGCGGTCTGGTATTAAGCACAGATACGCAGTATTTT
- | TRBJ2-3 | TRBV2 | - | CASKLATDTQYF | TGTGCCAGCAAACTAGCAACAGATACGCAGTATTTT
- | TRBJ1-3 | TRBV19 | TRBD1 | CATLRDRGAGNTIYF | TGTGCCACCCTCCGGGACAGGGGCGCCGGAAACACCATATATTTT
- | TRBJ2-5 | TRBV10-1 | - | CASGVWGERGQETQYF | TGCGCCAGCGGAGTCTGGGGGGAGAGGGGACAAGAGACCCAGTACTTC
- | TRBJ1-4 | TRBV19 | - | CASSMAGEEKLFF | TGTGCCAGTAGTATGGCGGGAGAGGAAAAACTGTTTTTT
few | TRBJ1-5 | TRBV6-6 | TRBD1 | CASSRDSFNQPQHF | TGTGCCAGCAGTCGGGACAGTTTTAATCAGCCCCAGCATTTT
- | TRBJ2-5 | TRBV7-8 | TRBD2 | CASSLGLAQETQYF | TGTGCCAGCAGCTTAGGACTAGCCCAAGAGACCCAGTACTTC
- | TRBJ1-2 | TRBV18 | - | CASSPPGGAYGYTF | TGTGCCAGCTCACCTCCTGGAGGGGCCTATGGCTACACCTTC
- | TRBJ2-7 | TRBV19 | - | CASSDNRLTNSYEQYF | TGTGCCAGTAGTGACAACAGGTTGACCAACTCCTACGAGCAGTACTTC
- | TRBJ2-5 | TRBV28 | TRBD2 | CASSLRTSGQETQYF | TGTGCCAGCAGTTTACGGACTAGCGGCCAAGAGACCCAGTACTTC
- | TRBJ1-1 | TRBV28 | - | CASSSQGTEAFF | TGTGCCAGCAGTTCACAGGGCACTGAAGCTTTCTTT
- | TRBJ2-3 | TRBV5-1 | TRBD1 | CASSRRTGGGDTQYF | TGCGCCAGCAGCAGGAGGACAGGAGGAGGAGATACGCAGTATTTT
- | TRBJ1-1 | TRBV6-1 | - | CASRTGTFGITEAFF | TGTGCCAGCAGGACCGGGACTTTTGGGATCACTGAAGCTTTCTTT
- | TRBJ2-3 | TRBV30 | TRBD1 | CAWVRALHRGDTQYF | TGTGCCTGGGTCCGGGCCCTTCACAGGGGGGATACGCAGTATTTT
- | TRBJ2-5 | TRBV10-2 | - | CASSQGLETQYF | TGCGCCAGCAGCCAGGGTCTCGAGACCCAGTACTTC
- | TRBJ2-7 | TRBV5-4 | - | CASSSTAGSSEQYF | TGTGCCAGCAGTTCGACGGCGGGGTCCTCCGAGCAGTACTTC
- | TRBJ2-1 | TRBV5-1 | - | CASSGDIYNEQFF | TGCGCCAGCAGCGGGGACATCTACAATGAGCAGTTCTTC
- | TRBJ1-5 | TRBV19 | - | CASSKGVGNQPQHF | TGTGCCAGTAGTAAGGGGGTGGGCAATCAGCCCCAGCATTTT
once | TRBJ1-4 | TRBV28 | TRBD1 | CASRRPGQGRLFF | TGTGCCAGCAGACGACCGGGACAGGGTAGACTGTTTTTT
- | TRBJ2-3 | TRBV25-1 | - | CASSGLTGWRADTQYF | TGTGCCAGCAGTGGGTTGACAGGGTGGAGGGCAGATACGCAGTATTTT
- | TRBJ1-2 | TRBV6-1 | - | CASSEMNGNYGYTF | TGTGCCAGCAGTGAAATGAACGGGAACTATGGCTACACCTTC
- | TRBJ2-5 | TRBV7-9 | TRBD1 | CASSLSRDSQETQYF | TGTGCCAGCAGCTTATCTCGGGACAGCCAAGAGACCCAGTACTTC
- | TRBJ2-1 | TRBV28 | TRBD1 | CASSPRDRKFHEQFF | TGTGCCAGCAGTCCCCGGGACAGGAAGTTCCATGAGCAGTTCTTC
- | TRBJ1-2 | TRBV16 | - | CASSPETRSYGYTF | TGTGCCAGCAGCCCCGAGACGCGGTCTTATGGCTACACCTTC
- | TRBJ2-5 | TRBV5-1 | TRBD2 | CASKLAEAQETQYF | TGCGCCAGCAAACTAGCGGAGGCACAAGAGACCCAGTACTTC
- | TRBJ2-7 | TRBV27 | TRBD1 | CASSFDRQGVSYEQYF | TGTGCCAGCAGTTTCGACCGACAGGGGGTATCCTACGAGCAGTACTTC
- | TRBJ1-1 | TRBV6-5 | TRBD1 | CASSTGDTEAFF | TGTGCCAGCAGCACAGGGGATACTGAAGCTTTCTTT
- | TRBJ2-3 | TRBV5-1 | TRBD2 | CASSLVPLQAGESTDTQYF | TGCGCCAGCAGCTTGGTCCCCCTACAAGCGGGAGAATCCACAGATACGCAGTATTTT
- | TRBJ1-3 | TRBV5-8 | - | CASSLGADSGNTIYF | TGTGCCAGCAGCTTGGGGGCAGACTCTGGAAACACCATATATTTT
- | TRBJ2-5 | TRBV27 | TRBD2 | CASSSTSAETQYF | TGTGCCAGCAGTTCGACTAGCGCAGAGACCCAGTACTTC
- | TRBJ1-1 | TRBV28 | - | CASRSTLGAGNTEAFF | TGTGCCAGCAGGTCCACCCTGGGGGCAGGGAACACTGAAGCTTTCTTT
few | TRBJ1-2 | TRBV5-1 | TRBD1 | CASRRGADRGYGYTF | TGCGCCAGCAGACGGGGGGCCGACAGGGGCTATGGCTACACCTTC
- | TRBJ2-3 | TRBV5-1 | - | CASSDSGSTDTQYF | TGCGCCAGCAGCGATAGCGGTAGCACAGATACGCAGTATTTT
- | TRBJ2-1 | TRBV5-1 | - | CASSLSGPAYNEQFF | TGCGCCAGCAGTTTAAGCGGGCCCGCCTACAATGAGCAGTTCTTC
few | TRBJ2-1 | TRBV6-5 | - | CASSYATGFSYNEQFF | TGTGCCAGCAGTTACGCTACAGGATTCTCCTACAATGAGCAGTTCTTC
- | TRBJ1-1 | TRBV18 | TRBD1 | CASSQQGIEAFF | TGTGCCAGCTCACAACAGGGGATTGAAGCTTTCTTT
once | TRBJ2-5 | TRBV5-1 | - | CASSSAGAQETQYF | TGCGCCAGCAGCTCGGCAGGGGCCCAAGAGACCCAGTACTTC
- | TRBJ1-4 | TRBV27 | - | CASSPNRRATNEKLFF | TGTGCCAGCAGTCCAAACAGACGAGCAACTAATGAAAAACTGTTTTTT
- | TRBJ1-2 | TRBV5-6 | - | CASSLLLGYTF | TGTGCCAGCAGCCTATTACTTGGCTACACCTTC
- | TRBJ2-7 | TRBV7-8 | - | CASSLGGAYITYEQYF | TGTGCCAGCAGCTTAGGCGGGGCCTATATCACCTACGAGCAGTACTTC
- | TRBJ1-3 | TRBV5-5 | TRBD1 | CASSRDRGSGNTIYF | TGTGCCAGCAGCCGTGACAGGGGATCCGGAAACACCATATATTTT
few | TRBJ1-2 | TRBV5-4 | TRBD1 | CASSLQGAPGYTF | TGTGCCAGCAGCCTACAGGGGGCGCCGGGCTACACCTTC
- | TRBJ2-3 | TRBV19 | - | CATAPGPTDTQYF | TGTGCCACAGCACCAGGGCCCACAGATACGCAGTATTTT
- | TRBJ2-3 | TRBV30 | - | CAWSPPRSRTDTQYF | TGTGCCTGGAGTCCCCCGAGATCTCGGACAGATACGCAGTATTTT
once | TRBJ2-1 | TRBV7-3 | - | CASSLDGSGGNEQFF | TGTGCCAGCAGCTTAGACGGGAGTGGTGGCAATGAGCAGTTCTTC
- | TRBJ1-3 | TRBV6-1 | TRBD1 | CASTTGWGNTIYF | TGTGCCAGCACGACAGGGTGGGGAAACACCATATATTTT
- | TRBJ2-1 | TRBV30 | TRBD2 | CAWRVAGGREQFF | TGTGCCTGGAGGGTAGCGGGAGGGCGCGAGCAGTTCTTC
- | TRBJ2-1 | TRBV11-2 | TRBD2 | CASLAGSDYNEQFF | TGTGCCAGCTTAGCGGGGTCGGACTACAATGAGCAGTTCTTC
few | TRBJ1-3 | TRBV28 | - | CASSLGTAGGNTIYF | TGTGCCAGCAGTTTGGGGACTGCTGGTGGAAACACCATATATTTT
- | TRBJ1-2 | TRBV19 | - | CASSPAGRYLANYGYTF | TGTGCCAGTAGCCCGGCGGGCCGCTATCTGGCTAACTATGGCTACACCTTC
- | TRBJ1-2 | TRBV7-9 | TRBD1 | CASSLAQGDGYTF | TGTGCCAGCAGCTTAGCGCAGGGGGATGGCTACACCTTC
once | TRBJ1-2 | TRBV5-8 | TRBD1 | CASSLLTGTYGYTF | TGTGCCAGCAGCCTGTTGACAGGGACCTATGGCTACACCTTC
once | TRBJ2-5 | TRBV15 | - | CATSRDSNSRGLGTQYF | TGTGCCACCAGCAGAGATAGTAATAGCAGGGGTTTAGGGACCCAGTACTTC
- | TRBJ2-2 | TRBV30 | - | CAWSVGRQPHPGELFF | TGTGCCTGGAGTGTAGGGAGGCAGCCTCACCCCGGGGAGCTGTTTTTT
- | TRBJ1-2 | TRBV6-5 | TRBD1 | CASSYGDRVGYGYTF | TGTGCCAGCAGTTACGGCGACAGGGTTGGCTATGGCTACACCTTC